This T cell receptor (beta chain) was documented in a study of T-cell memory formation after mild COVID-19. Study-wide background: Across donors, TCR clusters were largely donor specific.

Regarding the study as a whole: Certain responding clones were present in pre-infection memory, suggesting participation of cross-reactive memory. Those CD4+ clones that contracted were mainly in CM and EM (CD8+ ones in EMRA).

As for this clonotype: Its antigen remains unknown.

5'RACE with constant-segment primers built TCRalpha and TCRbeta cDNA libraries with UMIs. TCRdb fed the 5' RACE reads into MiXCR, producing one record per CDR3 protein. The table includes some 88,000 distinct CDR3 sequences, more than 20% detected once. This clonotype was obtained from a young man who had mild COVID-19 (a few samples of this study predate the infection). Cell type and time point are not known. Material: PBMCs or a T cell subset sorted from them (not recorded which).

CDR3 DNA: TGTGCCAGCAGTTCCTATGGGACCGGGGAGCTGTTTTTT. Its translation: CASSSYGTGELFF. J is TRBJ2-2 and V is TRBV6-6; D is unresolved. This CDR3 region has 13 residues. From germline, CDR1 is MNHNY and CDR2 SVGAGI (reference sequence). Trimming left V 4 bases short and J 5 bases short, with 8 bases between.